These T cell receptor beta chains were read from a single sample in a study of shared clonotypes between healthy human individuals. The protocol was immunoSEQ multiplex PCR, while the TCRdb copy is restricted to in-frame clones and leaves out a portion. This sample carries 560,000 or so clones, around 96% of them seen once, and the ten largest clones take less than 0.12%. The sequencing input was naive CD8+ T cells sorted from blood. These receptors originate from a woman under 40 in good health. CDR3s include the opening cysteine and the closing phenylalanine or tryptophan. The D gene is left open where the match is weak. Rows may omit the clone size; those that give it use once, few, many or a size class.

v_call: TRBV28
d_call: -
clone_size: -
j_call: TRBJ2-6
cdr3_length: 16
cdr3_aa: CASSSRQDSSPWVLTF
cdr3_nt: TGTGCCAGCAGTTCTCGGCAGGACTCCTCCCCCTGGGTCCTGACTTTC

v_call: TRBV27
d_call: TRBD2
clone_size: -
j_call: TRBJ2-7
cdr3_length: 14
cdr3_aa: CASSDGLAPYEQYF
cdr3_nt: TGTGCCAGCAGCGATGGACTAGCACCCTACGAGCAGTACTTC

v_call: TRBV10-1
d_call: -
clone_size: -
j_call: TRBJ2-7
cdr3_length: 13
cdr3_aa: CASSEYPTYEQYF
cdr3_nt: TGCGCCAGCAGTGAGTACCCTACCTACGAGCAGTACTTC

v_call: TRBV5-4
d_call: -
clone_size: once
j_call: TRBJ2-7
cdr3_length: 11
cdr3_aa: CASSSDYEQYF
cdr3_nt: TGTGCCAGCAGCTCGGATTACGAGCAGTACTTC

v_call: TRBV9
d_call: TRBD1
clone_size: -
j_call: TRBJ1-1
cdr3_length: 14
cdr3_aa: CASSAQGVGTEAFF
cdr3_nt: TGTGCCAGCAGCGCCCAGGGGGTCGGGACTGAAGCTTTCTTT

v_call: TRBV27
d_call: -
clone_size: -
j_call: TRBJ2-2
cdr3_length: 14
cdr3_aa: CASRDLGYTGELFF
cdr3_nt: TGTGCAAGCAGAGATTTGGGGTACACCGGGGAGCTGTTTTTT

v_call: TRBV4-1
d_call: TRBD2
clone_size: -
j_call: TRBJ2-7
cdr3_length: 15
cdr3_aa: CASSQAGRVGGEQYF
cdr3_nt: TGCGCCAGCAGCCAAGCTGGGAGGGTGGGGGGCGAGCAGTACTTC

v_call: TRBV5-7
d_call: -
clone_size: -
j_call: TRBJ2-4
cdr3_length: 16
cdr3_aa: CASSPHREWGKNIQYF
cdr3_nt: TGTGCCAGCAGCCCCCACAGGGAGTGGGGCAAAAACATTCAGTACTTC

v_call: TRBV28
d_call: -
clone_size: -
j_call: TRBJ2-1
cdr3_length: 13
cdr3_aa: CASSFGTYNEQFF
cdr3_nt: TGTGCCAGCAGTTTCGGAACCTACAATGAGCAGTTCTTC

v_call: TRBV2
d_call: -
clone_size: once
j_call: TRBJ2-2
cdr3_length: 11
cdr3_aa: CASSDSGELFF
cdr3_nt: TGTGCCAGCAGTGATTCCGGGGAGCTGTTTTTT

v_call: TRBV7-6
d_call: TRBD2
clone_size: -
j_call: TRBJ2-1
cdr3_length: 16
cdr3_aa: CASSLVPREGGNEQFF
cdr3_nt: TGTGCCAGCAGCTTAGTTCCGCGGGAGGGCGGCAATGAGCAGTTCTTC

v_call: TRBV15
d_call: TRBD2
clone_size: once
j_call: TRBJ2-1
cdr3_length: 17
cdr3_aa: CATSSAGSGSPSWEQFF
cdr3_nt: TGTGCCACCAGCAGCGCCGGAAGCGGGAGCCCATCATGGGAGCAGTTCTTC

v_call: TRBV19
d_call: -
clone_size: once
j_call: TRBJ1-2
cdr3_length: 17
cdr3_aa: CASTSWYPSLDSYGYTF
cdr3_nt: TGTGCCAGCACTTCCTGGTATCCGAGTTTGGACAGCTATGGCTACACCTTC

v_call: TRBV6-5
d_call: -
clone_size: once
j_call: TRBJ1-5
cdr3_length: 14
cdr3_aa: CASGTGYSNQPQHF
cdr3_nt: TGTGCCAGCGGTACAGGTTATAGCAATCAGCCCCAGCATTTT

v_call: TRBV5-8
d_call: TRBD1
clone_size: -
j_call: TRBJ2-7
cdr3_length: 14
cdr3_aa: CASSTGGPPYEQYF
cdr3_nt: TGTGCCAGCAGCACAGGGGGCCCACCCTACGAGCAGTACTTC

v_call: TRBV5-1
d_call: TRBD1
clone_size: once
j_call: TRBJ2-5
cdr3_length: 17
cdr3_aa: CASSLGGPLFQQETQYF
cdr3_nt: TGCGCCAGCAGCTTAGGGGGCCCCCTCTTTCAACAAGAGACCCAGTACTTC

v_call: TRBV5-8
d_call: TRBD1
clone_size: -
j_call: TRBJ2-3
cdr3_length: 15
cdr3_aa: CASSHLGTDTDTQYF
cdr3_nt: TGTGCCAGCAGTCACCTCGGGACAGACACAGATACGCAGTATTTT

v_call: TRBV29-1
d_call: -
clone_size: -
j_call: TRBJ1-4
cdr3_length: 11
cdr3_aa: CSVIWGEKLFF
cdr3_nt: TGCAGCGTCATCTGGGGTGAAAAACTGTTTTTT

v_call: TRBV28
d_call: TRBD2
clone_size: -
j_call: TRBJ2-3
cdr3_length: 18
cdr3_aa: CASSFPNLAVTSTDTQYF
cdr3_nt: TGTGCCAGCAGTTTCCCCAACCTAGCGGTTACTAGCACAGATACGCAGTATTTT

v_call: TRBV19
d_call: -
clone_size: -
j_call: TRBJ2-1
cdr3_length: 13
cdr3_aa: CASSNSGGNEQFF
cdr3_nt: TGTGCCAGTAGTAATAGCGGTGGCAATGAGCAGTTCTTC

v_call: TRBV13
d_call: -
clone_size: -
j_call: TRBJ1-5
cdr3_length: 14
cdr3_aa: CASSFGTGNQPQHF
cdr3_nt: TGTGCCAGCAGCTTTGGTACAGGCAATCAGCCCCAGCATTTT

v_call: TRBV27
d_call: -
clone_size: -
j_call: TRBJ1-2
cdr3_length: 15
cdr3_aa: CASSLGAALNYGYTF
cdr3_nt: TGTGCCAGCAGCCTAGGGGCAGCACTTAACTATGGCTACACCTTC

v_call: TRBV6-6
d_call: -
clone_size: -
j_call: TRBJ1-3
cdr3_length: 15
cdr3_aa: CASSRSADSGNTIYF
cdr3_nt: TGTGCCAGCAGCCGATCCGCAGACTCTGGAAACACCATATATTTT

v_call: TRBV29-1
d_call: -
clone_size: -
j_call: TRBJ2-2
cdr3_length: 13
cdr3_aa: CSVHAQNTGELFF
cdr3_nt: TGCAGCGTTCACGCACAAAACACCGGGGAGCTGTTTTTT

v_call: TRBV27
d_call: -
clone_size: -
j_call: TRBJ2-1
cdr3_length: 13
cdr3_aa: CASAFLPDGEQFF
cdr3_nt: TGTGCCAGCGCCTTCCTCCCTGACGGTGAGCAGTTCTTC

v_call: TRBV7-2
d_call: -
clone_size: -
j_call: TRBJ2-7
cdr3_length: 17
cdr3_aa: CASSFRGWENLTYEQYF
cdr3_nt: TGTGCCAGCAGCTTTCGGGGTTGGGAGAACCTGACCTACGAGCAGTACTTC

v_call: TRBV10-2
d_call: -
clone_size: -
j_call: TRBJ2-2
cdr3_length: 13
cdr3_aa: CASPAMNTGELFF
cdr3_nt: TGCGCCAGCCCGGCAATGAACACCGGGGAGCTGTTTTTT

v_call: TRBV6-5
d_call: -
clone_size: -
j_call: TRBJ1-1
cdr3_length: 15
cdr3_aa: CASSLTRTTNTEAFF
cdr3_nt: TGTGCCAGCAGTTTGACTAGGACTACGAACACTGAAGCTTTCTTT

v_call: TRBV11-2
d_call: TRBD2
clone_size: -
j_call: TRBJ2-3
cdr3_length: 14
cdr3_aa: CASSSLAGARTQYF
cdr3_nt: TGTGCCAGCAGCTCTCTAGCGGGAGCCCGTACGCAGTATTTT

v_call: TRBV27
d_call: -
clone_size: few
j_call: TRBJ2-3
cdr3_length: 12
cdr3_aa: CASSLGTDTQYF
cdr3_nt: TGTGCCAGCAGTTTAGGGACAGATACGCAGTATTTT

v_call: TRBV6-4
d_call: TRBD2
clone_size: -
j_call: TRBJ2-2
cdr3_length: 15
cdr3_aa: CASSEAGGLPGELFF
cdr3_nt: TGTGCCAGCAGTGAAGCGGGAGGTCTTCCCGGGGAGCTGTTTTTT

v_call: TRBV28
d_call: -
clone_size: -
j_call: TRBJ2-7
cdr3_length: 14
cdr3_aa: CASRYGVTLYEQYF
cdr3_nt: TGTGCCAGCAGGTACGGGGTGACGCTATACGAGCAGTACTTC

v_call: TRBV28
d_call: -
clone_size: -
j_call: TRBJ2-4
cdr3_length: 16
cdr3_aa: CASSYQGEGTKNIQYF
cdr3_nt: TGTGCCAGCAGCTATCAGGGAGAGGGGACCAAAAACATTCAGTACTTC